This TCR beta chain was profiled in a study of blood T cell repertoires in COVID-19. Study details: The analysed material was cDNA or gDNA that came from T cells, B-cell-depleted T cells, or PBMCs.

CDR1 and CDR2 (germline): SGHRS, YFSETQ. V lost 0 bases to trimming and J lost 2 bases; unmatched junction nucleotides: 6. The CDR3 runs 16 residues. Libraries were prepared by immunoSEQ multiplex PCR; TCRdb keeps only in-frame clonotypes and omits some of them. The sample shows a few hundred thousand clones, 80% to 90% of them seen only once. Input material: peripheral blood. The chain carries TRBV5-1 and TRBJ2-3; TRBD1 agrees at 7 bases. The source of this sequence is a woman between 50 and 59 years old with acute or convalescent COVID-19. The chain's CDR3 is CASSLERGQNTDTQYF. The CDR3 DNA follows: TGCGCCAGCAGCTTGGAACGGGGACAGAACACAGATACGCAGTATTTT.